These T cell receptor beta chains were read from a single sample in a study of regulatory T cells in long-lasting Graves disease. TCRdb recomputed calls from the multiplex PCR reads with MiXCR, one row per CDR3 protein. Among around 450,000 distinct CDR3 sequences listed, 15% to 20% were seen once. These data are also associated with another study on T cells in Graves' hyperthyroidism and ophthalmopathy.

The material was peripheral blood mononuclear cells (PBMCs), obtained at new diagnosis, from a patient treated with antithyroid drugs. These receptors were taken from a man aged 35 to 55 with Graves disease. Both conserved end residues are part of each CDR3. A D gene is named only where the DNA matches it firmly. The size entry is marked missing in some rows and otherwise reads once, few, many or a size class.

D	size	length	V	J	DNA	CDR3
.	few	12	TRBV10-1	TRBJ2-1	TGCGCCAGCAGTGAGAAGCGCCATGAGCAGTTCTTC	CASSEKRHEQFF
TRBD2	many	19	TRBV11-1	TRBJ2-1	TGTGCCAGCAGCTGGAGGGTAGGACTAGCGGGAGACTCCTACAATGAGCAGTTCTTC	CASSWRVGLAGDSYNEQFF
.	many	13	TRBV20-1	TRBJ2-3	TGCAGTGCTAGGGGACTTTACACAGATACGCAGTATTTT	CSARGLYTDTQYF
TRBD1	many	16	TRBV27	TRBJ2-6	TGTGCCAGCAGTATAAGGGGGCAGGGTGGGGCCAACGTCCTGACTTTC	CASSIRGQGGANVLTF
TRBD2	many	16	TRBV28	TRBJ2-1	TGTGCCAGCAAGGTTGGCGGGGGGAGCTCCTACAATGAGCAGTTCTTC	CASKVGGGSSYNEQFF
TRBD2	.	16	TRBV5-6	TRBJ2-7	TGTGCCAGCAGCAATGTTGGCCGGGGGGGGCGCGACGAGCAGTACTTC	CASSNVGRGGRDEQYF
.	many	15	TRBV3-1	TRBJ2-7	TGTGCCAGCAGCCAAGATGGGGGGAGTCGGAACGAGCAGTACTTC	CASSQDGGSRNEQYF
.	few	15	TRBV4-1	TRBJ1-1	TGCGCCAGCAGCCAGGTAGTGGGGGTGAACACTGAAGCTTTCTTT	CASSQVVGVNTEAFF
TRBD1	many	16	TRBV6-5	TRBJ1-1	TGTGCCAGCAGTTACAGGAAGGGACAGGGTTTCACTGAAGCTTTCTTT	CASSYRKGQGFTEAFF
.	.	14	TRBV9	TRBJ2-7	TGTGCCAGCAGCGTAGACCTAGCGCCCTACGAGCAGTACTTC	CASSVDLAPYEQYF
TRBD2	.	19	TRBV14	TRBJ2-3	TGTGCCAGCAGCCAAGAGACTAGCGGGCGGATCAAAAACACAGATACGCAGTATTTT	CASSQETSGRIKNTDTQYF
.	.	14	TRBV30	TRBJ1-1	TGTGCCTGCCCCGGGGGCCCTATGAACACTGAAGCTTTCTTT	CACPGGPMNTEAFF
.	few	12	TRBV12-3/TRBV12-4	TRBJ1-5	TGTGCCAGCAGTTTCATCCCCCAGCCCCAGCATTTT	CASSFIPQPQHF
TRBD2	.	18	TRBV18	TRBJ2-4	TGTGCCAGCTCACCACCATTACTAGCGGGAGGGTTGAGAAACATTCAGTACTTC	CASSPPLLAGGLRNIQYF
TRBD1	many	15	TRBV11-1	TRBJ2-7	TGTGCCAGCAGCTTTTCCCCTATAGGGGGCAACGAGCAGTACTTC	CASSFSPIGGNEQYF
TRBD1	.	14	TRBV7-8	TRBJ1-5	TGTGCCAGCAGCTTGGGGGGATCGGGACAGCCCCCGCATTTT	CASSLGGSGQPPHF
.	many	13	TRBV30	TRBJ2-7	TGTGCCTGGACCGCAGGGTGGGGGGACGAGCAGTACTTC	CAWTAGWGDEQYF
.	.	13	TRBV7-2	TRBJ1-2	TGTGCCAGCAGCTTAGTGCGGGGTGAGAGCTACACCTTC	CASSLVRGESYTF
TRBD1	few	15	TRBV9	TRBJ1-5	TGTGCCAGCAGCGTAGGTGGACAGGCGGCTCAGCCCCAGCATTTT	CASSVGGQAAQPQHF
.	many	15	TRBV6-1	TRBJ2-7	TGTGCCAGCAGTGAAAGACCCCTGAGCTCCTACGAGCAGTACTTC	CASSERPLSSYEQYF
.	.	12	TRBV12-3/TRBV12-4	TRBJ2-7	.	CASSLVGQGARF
.	few	15	TRBV12-3/TRBV12-4	TRBJ1-3	TGTGCCAGCAGTTTATGGGGCCCAGCTGGAAACACCATATATTTT	CASSLWGPAGNTIYF
.	.	15	TRBV4-1	TRBJ2-7	TGCGCCAGCAGCCAAGTCCAGGGGGGAGCCTACGAGCAGTACTTC	CASSQVQGGAYEQYF
TRBD2	.	17	TRBV6-2/TRBV6-3	TRBJ2-5	TGTGCCAGCACTCCAGGGACTAGCGGGAGGGCCCTTGAGACCCAGTACTTC	CASTPGTSGRALETQYF
.	few	13	TRBV28	TRBJ2-1	TGTGCCAGCACTCGAGGGGACTACAATGAGCAGTTCTTC	CASTRGDYNEQFF
.	many	17	TRBV7-8	TRBJ1-1	TGTGCCAGCAGCTCAAGGGGGGGGGGCGCCCCGAACACTGAAGCTTTCTTT	CASSSRGGGAPNTEAFF
.	many	11	TRBV12-3/TRBV12-4	TRBJ2-7	TGTGCCAGCAGTTTTACGCGCGAGCAGTACTTC	CASSFTREQYF
TRBD2	.	19	TRBV4-2	TRBJ2-3	TGTGCCAGCAGCCAAGAAGGGACTAGCGGGAGTCTGAGGACAGATACGCAGTATTTT	CASSQEGTSGSLRTDTQYF
.	many	14	TRBV14	TRBJ2-3	TGTGCCAGCAGCCAAGGGCCCCAAGGAGATACGCAGTATTTT	CASSQGPQGDTQYF
.	many	15	TRBV5-1	TRBJ1-5	TGCGCCAGCAGCTTGGGGGACTCTAGCAATCAGCCCCAGCATTTT	CASSLGDSSNQPQHF
.	many	16	TRBV6-5	TRBJ2-6	TGTGCCAGCAGTTCCATACAGGGACTTGGGGCCAACGTCCTGACTTTC	CASSSIQGLGANVLTF
TRBD1	many	14	TRBV2	TRBJ1-1	TGTGCCAGCACCCCGGGACAGGCCTTCACTGAAGCTTTCTTT	CASTPGQAFTEAFF
TRBD2	once	15	TRBV2	TRBJ2-4	TGTGCCAGCAGTTCCGCGGGAGGAGCCAAAAACATTCAGTACTTC	CASSSAGGAKNIQYF
TRBD1	few	15	TRBV5-4	TRBJ1-1	TGTGCCAGCAAGGGGGCAGGACCCATGAACACTGAAGCTTTCTTT	CASKGAGPMNTEAFF
.	few	14	TRBV14	TRBJ2-1	TGTGCCAGCAGCCAAGAGCAGTTCGCAAATGAGCAGTTCTTC	CASSQEQFANEQFF
TRBD1	many	15	TRBV15	TRBJ2-7	TGTGCCACCAGCAGCCCGGGACAGATCTCCTACGAGCAGTACTTC	CATSSPGQISYEQYF
.	many	15	TRBV20-1	TRBJ1-5	TGCAGTGCTAGAGTTTCGAGCGACCGCAATCAGCCCCAGCATTTT	CSARVSSDRNQPQHF
.	many	16	TRBV5-1	TRBJ2-2	TGCGCCAGCAGCTTCGTAGGGGGGACGAACACCGGGGAGCTGTTTTTT	CASSFVGGTNTGELFF
TRBD1	many	15	TRBV28	TRBJ2-5	TGTGCCAGCAACCGGGGACAGGGATTTGATGAGACCCAGTACTTC	CASNRGQGFDETQYF
TRBD2	.	15	TRBV18	TRBJ2-7	TGTGCCAGCTCAGGAAGAGGGACTACCCCCTACGAGCAGTACTTC	CASSGRGTTPYEQYF
.	.	14	TRBV15	TRBJ1-2	TGTGCCACCAGCAGAGGAGGGGGTGGCTATGGCTACACCTTC	CATSRGGGGYGYTF
.	.	14	TRBV19	TRBJ2-1	TGTGCCAGTAGTGACATAGCGATCCACAATGAGCAGTTCTTC	CASSDIAIHNEQFF
.	once	15	TRBV7-9	TRBJ1-4	TGTGCCAGCAGCTTAGGGGCTTCCGCGGGTGAAAAACTGTTTTTT	CASSLGASAGEKLFF
TRBD2	few	15	TRBV10-1	TRBJ2-1	TGCGCCAGCAGTCCACTTGCGGGAGAGGGCAATGAGCAGTTCTTC	CASSPLAGEGNEQFF
.	few	16	TRBV15	TRBJ1-4	TGTGCCACCAGCAGAGATCGGGTCCTGGGAAGTGAAAAACTGTTTTTT	CATSRDRVLGSEKLFF
.	few	13	TRBV4-1	TRBJ2-3	TGCGCCAGCAGGGGTCCTCCGGCAGATACGCAGTATTTT	CASRGPPADTQYF
.	many	10	TRBV29-1	TRBJ2-5	TGCAGCGTTTATAAAGAGACCCAGTACTTC	CSVYKETQYF
.	few	15	TRBV12-3/TRBV12-4	TRBJ2-1	TGTGCCAGCAGCCAGACTAGTGGGGGCTACAATGAGCAGTTCTTC	CASSQTSGGYNEQFF
TRBD1	few	15	TRBV9	TRBJ1-2	TGTGCCAGCAGCGTAGGAAAAGGGGGCCTCTATGGCTACACCTTC	CASSVGKGGLYGYTF